Below, one TCR beta chain is given with its context. The junction differs from germline at one of its ends, possibly a read error. This sample is drawn from a study of T-cell reconstitution after alpha-beta-depleted transplantation in children. This CDR3 has 15 residues. Germline assignment: CDR1 MNHNS and CDR2 SASEGT. TCRbeta library preparation incorporated unique molecular identifiers. Using its own MiXCR run on the PCR reads, TCRdb lists one record per CDR3 protein. The sample contains around 680,000 distinct CDR3 sequences, around a sixth of which appear only once. The sequences come from PBMCs from the stem cell graft donor, collected from the stem cell graft. The rearrangement links TRBV6-1 to TRBJ2-2; 7 bases match TRBD1. The source of this sequence is a human donor who donated a stem cell graft to a child with acute myeloid leukemia. The CDR3 sequence: CASSPGTANTGELLF. The CDR3 nucleotides read TGTGCCAGCAGTCCCGGGACAGCGAACACCGGGGAGCTGCTTTTT.